The source of this TCR beta chain is a study of shared clonotypes between healthy human individuals. Study as a whole: The donor pool was made up of two women and a few men aged 18 to 49. Study-wide results and limits: Specimens sampled were limited to blood, with tissue repertoires likely differing. On the whole, naive subsets had larger estimated richness than memory subsets had.

Turning to this clone: Its antigen is unknown.

Original processing methods: Junction-only sequences produced by ImmunoSEQ had no quality scores, so filtering differed. Only in-frame clones appear in the TCRdb table, and some are missing; sequencing was by immunoSEQ multiplex PCR. The V and J calls and clone size come from that table; D and trimming were worked out from the DNA. The sample consists of around 2,000,000 clones, around 95% of them appearing once. Germline loops: CDR1 SGHRS, CDR2 YFSETQ. The CDR3 runs 16 residues. The chain has TRBV5-1 and TRBJ2-5, with 9 bases that match TRBD1. The assigned J gene may be wrong: the sequence end matches TRBJ2-7 better. This receptor was identified in a man between 18 and 35 years old in good health. The sequenced sample consisted of naive CD4+ T cells sorted from blood. Subset here: CD45RA+ positively selected. CDR3 sequence: CASSPIGQGPTGEQYF. The CDR3 DNA is TGCGCCAGCAGCCCGATTGGACAGGGGCCCACGGGCGAGCAGTACTTC.